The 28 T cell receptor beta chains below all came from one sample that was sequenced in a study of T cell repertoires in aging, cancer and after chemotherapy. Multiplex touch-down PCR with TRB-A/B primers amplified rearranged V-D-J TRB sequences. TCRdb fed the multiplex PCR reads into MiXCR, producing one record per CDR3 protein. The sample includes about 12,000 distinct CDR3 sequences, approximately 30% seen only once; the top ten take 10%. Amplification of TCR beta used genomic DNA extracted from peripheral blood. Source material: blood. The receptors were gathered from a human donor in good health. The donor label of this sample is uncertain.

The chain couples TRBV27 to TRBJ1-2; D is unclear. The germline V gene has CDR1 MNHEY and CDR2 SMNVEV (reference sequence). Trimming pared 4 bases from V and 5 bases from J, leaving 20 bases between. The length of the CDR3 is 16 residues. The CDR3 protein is CASSSSLTPQGYGYTF. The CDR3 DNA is TGTGCCAGCAGTTCGTCCCTGACACCTCAAGGATATGGCTACACCTTC.

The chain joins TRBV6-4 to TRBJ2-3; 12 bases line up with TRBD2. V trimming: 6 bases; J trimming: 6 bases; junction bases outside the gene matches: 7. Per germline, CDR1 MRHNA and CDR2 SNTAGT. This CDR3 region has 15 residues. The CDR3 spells CASSSSGGAVDTQYF. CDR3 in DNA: TGTGCCAGCAGCTCTAGCGGGGGGGCAGTGGATACGCAGTATTTT.

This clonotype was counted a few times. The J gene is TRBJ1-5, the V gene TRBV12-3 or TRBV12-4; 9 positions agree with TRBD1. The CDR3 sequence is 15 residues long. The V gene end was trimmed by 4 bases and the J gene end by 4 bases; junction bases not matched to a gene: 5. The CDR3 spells CASSSLGQGNQPQHF. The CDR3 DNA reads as TGTGCCAGCAGTTCATTGGGACAGGGAAATCAGCCCCAGCATTTT.

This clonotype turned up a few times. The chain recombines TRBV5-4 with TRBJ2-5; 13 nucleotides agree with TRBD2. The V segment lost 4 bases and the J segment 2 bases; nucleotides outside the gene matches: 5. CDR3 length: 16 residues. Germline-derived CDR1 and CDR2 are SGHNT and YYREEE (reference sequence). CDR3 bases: TGTGCCAGCAGCAAAGGGGGACTAGCGGGGCAAGAGACCCAGTACTTC. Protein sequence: CASSKGGLAGQETQYF.

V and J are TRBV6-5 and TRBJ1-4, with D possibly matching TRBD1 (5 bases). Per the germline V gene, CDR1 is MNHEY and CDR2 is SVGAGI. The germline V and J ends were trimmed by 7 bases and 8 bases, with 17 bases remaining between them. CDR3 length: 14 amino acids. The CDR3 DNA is TGTGCCAGCACCTCCCGGGACCTGGGAGAAAAACTGTTTTTT. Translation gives CASTSRDLGEKLFF.

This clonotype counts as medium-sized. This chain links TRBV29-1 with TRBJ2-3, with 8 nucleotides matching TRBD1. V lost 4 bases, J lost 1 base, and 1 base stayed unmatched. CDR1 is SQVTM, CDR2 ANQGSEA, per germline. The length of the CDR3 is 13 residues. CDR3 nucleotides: TGCAGCGTTGCGACAGGGGGCACAGATACGCAGTATTTT. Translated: CSVATGGTDTQYF.

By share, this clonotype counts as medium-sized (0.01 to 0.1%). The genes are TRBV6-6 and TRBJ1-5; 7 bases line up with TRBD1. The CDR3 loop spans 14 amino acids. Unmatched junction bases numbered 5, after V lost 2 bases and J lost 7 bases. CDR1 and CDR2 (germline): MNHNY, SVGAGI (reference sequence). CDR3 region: CASSYGTEGQPQHF. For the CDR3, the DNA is TGTGCCAGCAGTTACGGGACAGAGGGGCAGCCCCAGCATTTT.

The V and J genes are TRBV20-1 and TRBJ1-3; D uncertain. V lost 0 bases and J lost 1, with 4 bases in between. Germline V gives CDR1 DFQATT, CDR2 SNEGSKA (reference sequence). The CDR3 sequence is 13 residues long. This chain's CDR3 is CSARDYSGNTIYF. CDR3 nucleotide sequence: TGCAGTGCTAGAGATTATTCTGGAAACACCATATATTTT.

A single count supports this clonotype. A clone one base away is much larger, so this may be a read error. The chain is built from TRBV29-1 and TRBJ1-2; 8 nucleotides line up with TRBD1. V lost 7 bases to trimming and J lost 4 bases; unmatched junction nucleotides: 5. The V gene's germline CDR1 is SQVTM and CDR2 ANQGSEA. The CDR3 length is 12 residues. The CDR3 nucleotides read TGCAGCGGGGTGGACAGGGCCTATGGCTACACCTTC. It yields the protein CSGVDRAYGYTF.

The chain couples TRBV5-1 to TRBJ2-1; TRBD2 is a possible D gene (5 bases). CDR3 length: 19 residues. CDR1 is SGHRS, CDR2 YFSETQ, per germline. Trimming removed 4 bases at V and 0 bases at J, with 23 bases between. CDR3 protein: CASSLRGSLGPSSYNEQFF. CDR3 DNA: TGCGCCAGCAGCCTGAGAGGGTCCCTAGGCCCTAGCTCCTACAATGAGCAGTTCTTC.

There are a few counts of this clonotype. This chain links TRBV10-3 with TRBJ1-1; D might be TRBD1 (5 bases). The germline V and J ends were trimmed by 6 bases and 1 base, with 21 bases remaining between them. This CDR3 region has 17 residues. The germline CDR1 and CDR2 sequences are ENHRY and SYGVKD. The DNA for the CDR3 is TGTGCCATCAGGTCACAGGTTGTGGGGCGCGGGAACACTGAAGCTTTCTTT. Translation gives CAIRSQVVGRGNTEAFF.

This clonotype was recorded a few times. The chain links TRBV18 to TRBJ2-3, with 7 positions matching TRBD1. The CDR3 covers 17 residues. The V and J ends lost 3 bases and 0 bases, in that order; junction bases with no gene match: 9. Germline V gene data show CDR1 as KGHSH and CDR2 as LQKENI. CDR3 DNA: TGTGCCAGCTCACCGCGGAAGGGGACAGAGAGCACAGATACGCAGTATTTT. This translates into CASSPRKGTESTDTQYF. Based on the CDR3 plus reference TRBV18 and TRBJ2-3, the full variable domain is NAGVMQNPRHLVRRRGQEARLRCSPMKGHSHVYWYRQLPEEGLKFMVYLQKENIIDESGMPKERFSAEFPKEGPSILRIQQVVRGDSAAYFCASSPRKGTESTDTQYFGPGTRLTVL.

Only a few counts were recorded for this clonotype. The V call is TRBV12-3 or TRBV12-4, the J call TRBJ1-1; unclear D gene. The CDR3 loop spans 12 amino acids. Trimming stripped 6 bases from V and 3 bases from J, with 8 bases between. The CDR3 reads CASRPRHTEAFF. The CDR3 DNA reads TGTGCCAGCAGACCCCGGCACACTGAAGCTTTCTTT.

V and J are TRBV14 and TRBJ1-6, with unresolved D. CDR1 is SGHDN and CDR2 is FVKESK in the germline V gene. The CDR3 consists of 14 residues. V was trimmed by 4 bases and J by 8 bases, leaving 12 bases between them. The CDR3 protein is CASSPRHTDSPLHF. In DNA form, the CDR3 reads TGTGCCAGCAGCCCCCGACATACGGATTCACCCCTCCACTTT.

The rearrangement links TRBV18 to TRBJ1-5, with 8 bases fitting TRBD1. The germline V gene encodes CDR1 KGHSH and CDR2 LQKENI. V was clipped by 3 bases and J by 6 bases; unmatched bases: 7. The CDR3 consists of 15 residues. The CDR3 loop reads CASSPDRGPVQPQHF. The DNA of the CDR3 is TGTGCCAGCTCACCCGACAGGGGTCCGGTTCAGCCCCAGCATTTT.

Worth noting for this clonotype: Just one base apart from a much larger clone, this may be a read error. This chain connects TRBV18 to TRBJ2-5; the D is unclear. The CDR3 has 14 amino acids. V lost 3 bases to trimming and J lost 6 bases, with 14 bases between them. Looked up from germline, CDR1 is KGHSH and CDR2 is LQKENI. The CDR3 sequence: CASSPPTSSQTQYF. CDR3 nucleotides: TGTGCCAGCTCACCCCCGACCTCATCACAGACCCAGTACTTC.

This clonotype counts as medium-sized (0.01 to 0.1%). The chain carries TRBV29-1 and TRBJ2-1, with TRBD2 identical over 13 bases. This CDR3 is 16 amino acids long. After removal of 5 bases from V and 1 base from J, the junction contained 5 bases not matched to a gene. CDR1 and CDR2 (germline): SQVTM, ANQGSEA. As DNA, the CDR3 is TGCAGCGTTCTCGGGACTAGCGGGGAGTCCTACAATGAGCAGTTCTTC. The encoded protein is CSVLGTSGESYNEQFF.

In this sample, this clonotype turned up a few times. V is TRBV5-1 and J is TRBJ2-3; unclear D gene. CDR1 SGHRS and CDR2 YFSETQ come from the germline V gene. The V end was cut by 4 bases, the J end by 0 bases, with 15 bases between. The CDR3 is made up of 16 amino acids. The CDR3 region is CASSVTERSSTDTQYF. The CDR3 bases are TGCGCCAGCAGCGTCACAGAACGCTCTAGCACAGATACGCAGTATTTT.

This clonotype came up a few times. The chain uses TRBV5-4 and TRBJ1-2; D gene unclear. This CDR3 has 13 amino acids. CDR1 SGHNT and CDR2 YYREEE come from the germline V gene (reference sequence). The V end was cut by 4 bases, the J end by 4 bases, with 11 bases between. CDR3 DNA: TGTGCCAGCAGCCCACCCGGTAGCTATGGCTACACCTTC. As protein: CASSPPGSYGYTF. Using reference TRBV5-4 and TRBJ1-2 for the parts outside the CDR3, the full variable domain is ETGVTQSPTHLIKTRGQQVTLRCSSQSGHNTVSWYQQALGQGPQFIFQYYREEENGRGNFPPRFSGLQFPNYSSELNVNALELDDSALYLCASSPPGSYGYTFGSGTRLTVV.

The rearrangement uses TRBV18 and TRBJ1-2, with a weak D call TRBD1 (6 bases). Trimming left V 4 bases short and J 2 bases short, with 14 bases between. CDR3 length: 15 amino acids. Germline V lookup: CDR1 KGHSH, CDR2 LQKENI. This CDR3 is CASSLNRDLNYGYTF. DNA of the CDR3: TGTGCCAGCTCACTAAACAGGGATCTCAACTATGGCTACACCTTC.

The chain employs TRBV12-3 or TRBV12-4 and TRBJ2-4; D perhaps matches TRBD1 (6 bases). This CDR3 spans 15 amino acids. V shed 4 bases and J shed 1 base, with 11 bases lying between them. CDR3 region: CASSSDSDAKNIQYF. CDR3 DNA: TGTGCCAGCAGTTCGGACAGCGACGCCAAAAACATTCAGTACTTC.

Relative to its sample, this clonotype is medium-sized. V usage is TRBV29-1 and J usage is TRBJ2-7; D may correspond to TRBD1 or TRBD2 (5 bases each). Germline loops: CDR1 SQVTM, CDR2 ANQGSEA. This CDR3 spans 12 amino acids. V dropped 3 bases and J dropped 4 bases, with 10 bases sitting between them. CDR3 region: CSVEGTAYEQYF. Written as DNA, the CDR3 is TGCAGCGTTGAGGGGACGGCTTACGAGCAGTACTTC.

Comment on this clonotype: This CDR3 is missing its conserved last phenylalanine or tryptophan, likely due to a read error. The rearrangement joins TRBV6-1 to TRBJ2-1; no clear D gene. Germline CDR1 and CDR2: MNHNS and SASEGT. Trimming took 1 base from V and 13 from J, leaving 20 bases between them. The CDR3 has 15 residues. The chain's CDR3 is CASSEVGAAPSAQFL. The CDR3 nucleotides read TGTGCCAGCAGTGAAGTGGGTGCGGCCCCATCGGCACAGTTCTTA.

The CDR3 DNA reads TGTGCCAGCAGCCGAATGGGCGTCTATGGCTACACCTTC. Encoded protein: CASSRMGVYGYTF. The V and J genes are TRBV6-6 and TRBJ1-2, with D uncertain. V lost 6 bases to trimming and J lost 4 bases, with 12 bases between them. Germline loops: CDR1 MNHNY, CDR2 SVGAGI (reference sequence). CDR3 length: 13 residues.

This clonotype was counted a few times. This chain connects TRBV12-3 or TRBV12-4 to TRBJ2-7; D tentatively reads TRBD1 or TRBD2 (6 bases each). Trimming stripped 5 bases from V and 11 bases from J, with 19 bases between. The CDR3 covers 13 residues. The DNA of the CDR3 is TGTGCCAGCAGTCCACCTTATAGGGGGAGGAAGTACTTC. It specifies CASSPPYRGRKYF.

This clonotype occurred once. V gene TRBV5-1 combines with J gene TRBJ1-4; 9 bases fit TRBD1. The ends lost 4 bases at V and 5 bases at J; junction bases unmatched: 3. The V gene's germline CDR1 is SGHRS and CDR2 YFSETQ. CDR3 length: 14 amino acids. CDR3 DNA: TGCGCCAGCAGCCAGGGACAGGGAAATGAAAAACTGTTTTTT. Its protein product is CASSQGQGNEKLFF.

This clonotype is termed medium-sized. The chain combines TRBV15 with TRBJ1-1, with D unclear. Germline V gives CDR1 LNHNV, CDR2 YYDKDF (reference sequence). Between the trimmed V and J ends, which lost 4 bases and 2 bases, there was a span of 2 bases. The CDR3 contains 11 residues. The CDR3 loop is CATSTNTEAFF. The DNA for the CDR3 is TGTGCCACCAGCACAAACACTGAAGCTTTCTTT.

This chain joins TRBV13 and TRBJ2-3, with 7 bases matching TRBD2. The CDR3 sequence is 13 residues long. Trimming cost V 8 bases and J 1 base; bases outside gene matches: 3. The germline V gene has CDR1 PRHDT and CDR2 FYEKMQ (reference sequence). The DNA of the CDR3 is TGTGCCAGCGGGGCGGGGGGCACAGATACGCAGTATTTT. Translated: CASGAGGTDTQYF.